The 13 T cell receptor beta chains below all came from one sample that was sequenced in a study of Tregs in tolerant kidney transplant recipients (dated by TCRdb to about 2019). Library preparation employed the immunoSEQ multiplex PCR assay. TCRdb obtained this table from immuneACCESS and retained in-frame rearrangements with V and J assigned. These tables miss some clones; where compared with another copy, unresolved V genes account for less than half of the shortfall, and the remainder is unexplained. The sample records 15,000 to 20,000 clones, 75% to 85% of which are singletons. About 2.6% of the sample is held by the ten biggest clonotypes. The material sequenced was Tregs from blood. These TCRs come from a human donor in good health.

This clone is classed as medium-sized. The rearrangement links TRBV6-1 to TRBJ1-1; no firm D call. The CDR3 loop spans 15 amino acids. Germline V gene data show CDR1 as MNHNS and CDR2 as SASEGT. V was clipped by 7 bases and J by 0 bases, with 15 bases between them. The CDR3 region is CASTLAPAVNTEAFF. DNA of the CDR3: TGTGCCAGCACCTTGGCACCGGCGGTGAACACTGAAGCTTTCTTT.

The chain has TRBV10-2 and TRBJ1-4; a weak D match, TRBD1 (5 bases). Trimming stripped 8 bases from V and 1 base from J, with 8 bases between. The CDR3 has 13 residues. Germline-derived CDR1 and CDR2 are WSHSY and SAAADI. The CDR3 here is CASADRTNEKLFF. In DNA, the CDR3 is TGCGCCAGCGCAGACAGAACTAATGAAAAACTGTTTTTT.

This clone has a handful of counts. The chain recombines TRBV5-1 with TRBJ2-3; 10 bases are a match to TRBD2. The V gene's germline CDR1 is SGHRS and CDR2 YFSETQ. The CDR3 length is 13 residues. V lost 3 bases, J lost 14 bases, and 9 bases stayed unmatched. In DNA, the CDR3 is TGCGCCAGCAGCTCACCTCTAGCGGGAGTACCGTATTTT. Translating gives CASSSPLAGVPYF. Based on the CDR3 plus reference TRBV5-1 and TRBJ2-3, the full variable domain is KAGVTQTPRYLIKTRGQQVTLSCSPISGHRSVSWYQQTPGQGLQFLFEYFSETQRNKGNFPGRFSGRQFSNSRSEMNVSTLELGDSALYLCASSSPLAGVPYFGPGTRLTVL.

This clone was seen once. The V and J genes are TRBV5-4 and TRBJ1-1; D unresolved. The germline V gene encodes CDR1 SGHNT and CDR2 YYREEE (reference sequence). CDR3 length equals 11 residues. The V gene lost 3 bases and the J gene lost 3 bases, with 3 bases spanning the gap. CDR3 DNA: TGTGCCAGCAGCTCGGACACTGAAGCTTTCTTT. Translated, it gives CASSSDTEAFF.

This sequence joins TRBV15 and TRBJ1-4; D gene unclear. V was pared by 5 bases and J by 1 base, with 17 bases between. CDR1 LNHNV and CDR2 YYDKDF come from the germline V gene (reference sequence). There are 17 residues in the CDR3. The CDR3 region has the DNA TGTGCCACCAGCCCCCCCGAGAGGGCCGTAACTAATGAAAAACTGTTTTTT. It encodes CATSPPERAVTNEKLFF.

This clone appeared a few times. The genes are TRBV30 and TRBJ2-2, with D maybe TRBD1 (5 bases). The CDR3 contains 12 residues. V shed 3 bases and J shed 4 bases, with 6 bases lying between them. Germline V gene lookup returns CDR1 GTSNPN and CDR2 SVGIG (reference sequence). The CDR3 bases are TGTGCCTGGAGGGGGCTCACCGGGGAGCTGTTTTTT. Its protein is CAWRGLTGELFF.

J is TRBJ2-3 and V is TRBV5-1, with D possibly being TRBD2 (7 bases). Germline V gene lookup returns CDR1 SGHRS and CDR2 YFSETQ. The CDR3 is 15 residues long. Between the trimmed V and J ends, which lost 4 bases and 0 bases, there was a span of 12 bases. This CDR3 reads CASSPRGASTDTQYF. The CDR3 nucleotides read TGCGCCAGCAGCCCACGGGGGGCTAGCACAGATACGCAGTATTTT.

The chain uses TRBV18 and TRBJ2-3; D gene uncertain. Between the trimmed V and J ends, which lost 1 base and 1 base, there was a span of 3 bases. This CDR3 is 13 amino acids long. Germline V CDR1 and CDR2: KGHSH, LQKENI. CDR3 amino acids: CASSPRGTDTQYF. CDR3 in DNA: TGTGCCAGCTCACCACGAGGCACAGATACGCAGTATTTT.

The V and J genes are TRBV29-1 and TRBJ2-1; 11 bases align to TRBD2. CDR1 is SQVTM, CDR2 ANQGSEA, per germline. CDR3 size: 14 residues. The V gene end was trimmed by 6 bases and the J gene end by 6 bases; junction bases not matched to a gene: 7. CDR3 nucleotides: TGCAGCGTCCGCTTTAGCGGGAGGGCCAATGAGCAGTTCTTC. Encoded protein: CSVRFSGRANEQFF.

The chain recombines TRBV6-4 with TRBJ2-1; 10 nucleotides line up with TRBD2. J gave up 5 bases and V 6 bases, and 7 bases lay outside the gene matches. The V gene's germline CDR1 is MRHNA and CDR2 SNTAGT. The CDR3 loop spans 15 amino acids. CDR3 protein: CASSPGLALNNEQFF. The DNA of the CDR3 is TGTGCCAGCAGCCCGGGACTAGCGCTTAACAATGAGCAGTTCTTC.

This clone was counted once. J is TRBJ1-1 and V is TRBV6-5; possibly TRBD1 for D (6 bases). CDR1 is MNHEY and CDR2 is SVGAGI in the germline V gene. This CDR3 spans 16 amino acids. V was cut by 4 bases and J by 4 bases, with 19 bases left in between. The CDR3 coding sequence is TGTGCCAGCAGTTCCTCCTTCCGAGGGGGATTCACTGAAGCTTTCTTT. Translated, it gives CASSSSFRGGFTEAFF.

The rearrangement links TRBV9 to TRBJ2-1; no firm D call. The CDR3 covers 16 residues. V was cut by 0 bases and J by 0 bases, with 10 bases left in between. Germline CDR1 SGDLS, CDR2 YYNGEE. CDR3 amino acids: CASSVVGGSSYNEQFF. CDR3 in DNA: TGTGCCAGCAGCGTAGTAGGCGGATCCTCCTACAATGAGCAGTTCTTC. Together with reference TRBV9 and TRBJ2-1, the CDR3 gives the full variable domain: DSGVTQTPKHLITATGQRVTLRCSPRSGDLSVYWYQQSLDQGLQFLIQYYNGEERAKGNILERFSAQQFPDLHSELNLSSLELGDSALYFCASSVVGGSSYNEQFFGPGTRLTVL.

The genes are TRBV30 and TRBJ2-6; D call uncertain. The CDR3 is made up of 12 amino acids. The germline CDR1 and CDR2 sequences are GTSNPN and SVGIG (reference sequence). V shed 4 bases and J shed 3 bases, with 4 bases lying between them. The CDR3 DNA is TGTGCCTGGACTGTTGGGGCCAACGTCCTGACTTTC. It codes for CAWTVGANVLTF.